The clone carrying this T cell receptor beta chain was observed a handful of times. Its matching antigen is unknown. This entry comes from a study of early T cells in non-severe SARS-CoV-2 infection. The overall study: Chains were not paired, and sequencing was done on bulk RNA from unsorted whole blood. Whole-study findings and limits: Comparison of clonotypes with VDJdb favored anti-spike CD8 responses while missing private and CD4 specificities.

The CDR3 has 17 residues. CDR1 and CDR2 (germline): MNHEY, SMNVEV (reference sequence). V trimming: 6 bases; J trimming: 2 bases; junction bases outside the gene matches: 13. The TCR library protocol was used to attach unique molecular identifiers. These identifiers were attached to individual cDNA molecules. TCRdb fed the 5' RACE reads into MiXCR, producing one record per CDR3 protein. The sample holds tens of thousands of distinct CDR3 sequences; about 10% are singletons and the top ten take approximately 12%. This TCR was sampled from an adult who was a healthcare worker with PCR-confirmed SARS-CoV-2 infection or an uninfected control (not recorded which). The chain has TRBV27 and TRBJ1-5, with TRBD1 matching 7 bases. Here the sequenced sample was whole blood, taken at baseline. The CDR3 sequence: CASRLGAGGAGNQPQHF. The CDR3 DNA reads as TGTGCCAGCAGATTGGGGGCAGGGGGAGCGGGCAATCAGCCCCAGCATTTT.